A single sample is the source of the 20 T cell receptor beta chains below, sequenced in a study of shared clonotypes between healthy human individuals. The repertoire was sequenced with immunoSEQ multiplex PCR; TCRdb's copy has only in-frame clones and lacks some. Of millions of clones in the sample, more than 85% were seen once. The specimen was naive CD4+ T cells from PBMCs. This sample's subset: CD45RA+ positively selected. These receptor sequences come from a man aged 18 to 29 in good health. Some clones in this sample may be carry-over from other donors' samples.

The rearrangement joins TRBV2 to TRBJ2-5; D is possibly TRBD2 (5 bases). Trimming left V 11 bases short and J 5 bases short, with 18 bases between. This CDR3 region has 13 residues. CDR1 SNHLY and CDR2 FYNNEI come from the germline V gene. The CDR3: CAGSGEAGETQYF. CDR3 DNA: TGTGCCGGAAGCGGAGAGGCTGGGGAGACCCAGTACTTC. The full variable domain, rest sourced from reference TRBV2 and TRBJ2-5, is EPEVTQTPSHQVTQMGQEVILRCVPISNHLYFYWYRQILGQKVEFLVSFYNNEISEKSEIFDDQFSVERPDGSNFTLKIRSTKLEDSAMYFCAGSGEAGETQYFGPGTRLLVL.

This sequence joins TRBV5-1 and TRBJ2-3; 10 positions agree with TRBD2. Germline V gene sequence: CDR1 SGHRS, CDR2 YFSETQ. V gave up 2 bases and J gave up 5 bases; unmatched junction bases: 8. The CDR3 covers 16 residues. CDR3 amino acids: CASSFEPLAGIDTQYF. The DNA of the CDR3 is TGCGCCAGCAGCTTCGAGCCACTAGCGGGAATAGATACGCAGTATTTT.

The chain recombines TRBV2 with TRBJ2-7; the match to TRBD1 covers 7 bases. Trimming took 7 bases from V and 3 from J; bases not matched to a gene: 6. CDR3 length equals 13 residues. Germline V gene lookup returns CDR1 SNHLY and CDR2 FYNNEI. The DNA for the CDR3 is TGTGCCAGCACTGAGGACAGGAACTACGAGCAGTACTTC. As protein: CASTEDRNYEQYF.

The CDR3 region has the DNA TGTGCCAGCAGTAAAGGGACTAGCGGGAGGTTCTCCTCCTACAATGAGCAGTTCTTC. It codes for CASSKGTSGRFSSYNEQFF. The V gene is TRBV6-1, the J gene TRBJ2-1, with 15 bases aligning to TRBD2. Germline V lookup: CDR1 MNHNS, CDR2 SASEGT. This CDR3 comprises 19 residues. With 5 bases clipped from V and 0 bases from J, the junction kept 8 bases outside the gene matches.

The gene calls are TRBV5-4 and TRBJ1-1; 7 positions agree with TRBD1. The J segment lost 0 bases and the V segment lost 4 bases, leaving 6 bases of the junction unmatched. The germline V gene encodes CDR1 SGHNT and CDR2 YYREEE (reference sequence). The CDR3 totals 15 residues. As DNA, the CDR3 is TGTGCCAGCAGCGTTGCAGGGGGGCTGAACACTGAAGCTTTCTTT. Protein sequence: CASSVAGGLNTEAFF.

V is TRBV16 and J is TRBJ1-2; tentative D call: TRBD1 (5 bases). Per the germline V gene, CDR1 is KGHSY and CDR2 is FQNENV. V lost 4 bases and J lost 8, with 11 bases in between. The CDR3 is made up of 12 amino acids. The CDR3 protein is CASSRQQVGYTF. The DNA for the CDR3 is TGTGCCAGCAGCCGTCAACAGGTGGGCTACACCTTC.

The V gene is TRBV28, the J gene TRBJ2-7; 7 bases agree with TRBD2. This CDR3 contains 12 residues. J was trimmed by 2 bases and V by 7 bases; bases with no gene match: 2. The germline V gene encodes CDR1 MDHEN and CDR2 SYDVKM. The CDR3 protein is CASTRGAYEQYF. The CDR3 DNA sequence: TGTGCCAGCACCCGGGGGGCCTACGAGCAGTACTTC.

The gene calls are TRBV27 and TRBJ2-4; 13 bases line up with TRBD2. With 6 bases clipped from V and 5 bases from J, the junction kept 4 bases outside the gene matches. From germline, CDR1 is MNHEY and CDR2 SMNVEV (reference sequence). The CDR3 spans 15 residues. CDR3 bases: TGTGCCAGCAGGCTACTAGCGGGAGGGGAAAACATTCAGTACTTC. It codes for CASRLLAGGENIQYF.

The chain recombines TRBV2 with TRBJ2-2; TRBD2 agrees at 14 bases. CDR3 length: 19 residues. Germline CDR1 reads SNHLY; CDR2 reads FYNNEI. V trimming: 6 bases; J trimming: 5 bases; junction bases outside the gene matches: 14. CDR3 DNA: TGTGCCAGCAGGGGGGGGACAGGGACTAGCGGGAGCAAGACCGGGGAGCTGTTTTTT. It encodes CASRGGTGTSGSKTGELFF.

This chain joins TRBV10-3 and TRBJ2-7; D is undetermined. Per the germline V gene, CDR1 is ENHRY and CDR2 is SYGVKD. V dropped 10 bases and J dropped 4 bases, with 14 bases sitting between them. This CDR3 has 12 residues. CDR3 sequence reads: CATLDGKYEQYF. The CDR3 DNA follows: TGTGCCACCTTGGACGGAAAATACGAGCAGTACTTC.

J is TRBJ2-7 and V is TRBV9, with 8 positions matching TRBD2. The CDR3 contains 14 residues. Germline loops: CDR1 SGDLS, CDR2 YYNGEE. V trimming: 3 bases; J trimming: 2 bases; junction bases outside the gene matches: 4. CDR3 protein: CASSESAGAYEQYF. As DNA, the CDR3 is TGTGCCAGCAGCGAATCAGCGGGAGCCTACGAGCAGTACTTC.

This chain connects TRBV2 to TRBJ1-3; unclear D gene. Germline assignment: CDR1 SNHLY and CDR2 FYNNEI. V dropped 6 bases and J dropped 3 bases, with 12 bases sitting between them. The CDR3 loop spans 14 amino acids. The CDR3 nucleotides are TGTGCCAGCAGACCCGTCGGAAATGGAAACACCATATATTTT. Translating it yields CASRPVGNGNTIYF.

The count of this clone is one. The chain employs TRBV4-1 and TRBJ2-3, with D hard to call. The CDR3 is 17 amino acids. Germline V gene sequence: CDR1 MGHRA, CDR2 YSYEKL. Deletions cut 0 bases from V and 5 bases from J, with 18 bases between. The CDR3 sequence is CASSQDSRLRRGDTQYF. CDR3 nucleotides: TGCGCCAGCAGCCAAGATAGCCGTTTGCGGCGAGGAGATACGCAGTATTTT.

Concerning this clone: This sample also contains other DNA sequences that code for the same CDR3. This sequence joins TRBV5-1 and TRBJ2-1; 11 bases are shared with TRBD2. The V segment lost 4 bases and the J segment 3 bases; nucleotides outside the gene matches: 0. This CDR3 comprises 14 residues. Germline V gene data show CDR1 as SGHRS and CDR2 as YFSETQ. CDR3 protein: CASSTSGGYNEQFF. The CDR3, as DNA: TGCGCCAGCAGCACTAGCGGGGGCTACAATGAGCAGTTCTTC.

The chain recombines TRBV28 with TRBJ1-2; D remains ambiguous. Trimming removed 7 bases from V and 5 bases from J, with 11 bases in between. The CDR3 covers 12 residues. CDR1 and CDR2 from the germline V gene are MDHEN and SYDVKM. CDR3 sequence: CASTPGGYGYTF. CDR3 bases: TGTGCCAGCACCCCGGGAGGTTATGGCTACACCTTC.

The gene calls are TRBV5-6 and TRBJ1-2; 7 nucleotides agree with TRBD1. Germline CDR1 reads SGHDT; CDR2 reads YYEEEE. The CDR3 has 14 amino acids. V shed 3 bases and J 7 bases; nucleotides not matched to a gene: 9. The CDR3 coding sequence is TGTGCCAGCAGCTCCCTAGGGAGGGGGCCTGGCTACACCTTC. Translating gives CASSSLGRGPGYTF.

The J gene is TRBJ2-1, the V gene TRBV30; D ambiguous. Looked up from germline, CDR1 is GTSNPN and CDR2 is SVGIG (reference sequence). Trimming removed 4 bases from V and 2 bases from J, with 6 bases in between. This CDR3 spans 12 amino acids. CDR3 bases: TGTGCCTGGAAAGTAGCCTACAATGAGCAGTTCTTC. Amino acids: CAWKVAYNEQFF. Looking up the rest from reference TRBV30 and TRBJ2-1 gives the full variable domain: SQTIHQWPATLVQPVGSPLSLECTVEGTSNPNLYWYRQAAGRGLQLLFYSVGIGQISSEVPQNLSASRPQDRQFILSSKKLLLSDSGFYLCAWKVAYNEQFFGPGTRLTVL.

The chain links TRBV5-6 to TRBJ2-7; 12 nucleotides align to TRBD1. Trimming cost V 4 bases and J 5 bases; bases outside gene matches: 4. The germline V gene encodes CDR1 SGHDT and CDR2 YYEEEE. This CDR3 is 14 amino acids long. CDR3 sequence: CASSPGTGGHEQYF. CDR3 sequence (DNA): TGTGCCAGCAGCCCCGGGACAGGGGGCCACGAGCAGTACTTC.

As to this clone: Additional DNA sequences in this sample encode the identical CDR3. This chain connects TRBV12-5 to TRBJ2-3, with D unresolved. The CDR3 extends over 13 amino acids. Trimming took off 4 bases at V and 1 base at J, with 6 bases between the two ends. The germline V gene has CDR1 LGHNT and CDR2 FRNRAP. The CDR3 sequence: CASGSSGTDTQYF. CDR3 DNA: TGTGCTAGTGGTTCCTCAGGCACAGATACGCAGTATTTT.

With respect to this clone: This CDR3 is also generated by other DNA sequences in the sample. The chain combines TRBV28 with TRBJ1-5; the D is unclear. The CDR3 length is 12 residues. The V end was cut by 6 bases, the J end by 2 bases, with 5 bases between. Looked up from germline, CDR1 is MDHEN and CDR2 is SYDVKM. The CDR3 spells CASSSRNQPQHF. CDR3 DNA: TGTGCCAGCAGCAGTCGCAATCAGCCCCAGCATTTT.